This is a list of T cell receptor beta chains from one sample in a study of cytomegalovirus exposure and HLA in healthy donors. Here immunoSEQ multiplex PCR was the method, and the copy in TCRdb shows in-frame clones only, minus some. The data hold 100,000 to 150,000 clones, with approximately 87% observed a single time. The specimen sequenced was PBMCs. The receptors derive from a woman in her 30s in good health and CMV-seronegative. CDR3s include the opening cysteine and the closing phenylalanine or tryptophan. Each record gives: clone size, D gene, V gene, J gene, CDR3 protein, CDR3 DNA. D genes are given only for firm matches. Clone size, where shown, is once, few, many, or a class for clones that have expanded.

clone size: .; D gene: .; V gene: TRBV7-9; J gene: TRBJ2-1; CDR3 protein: CASSNQEQFF; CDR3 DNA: TGTGCCAGCAGCAATCAAGAGCAGTTCTTC
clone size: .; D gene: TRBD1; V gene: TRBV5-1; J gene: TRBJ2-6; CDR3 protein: CASSDHSGGSGANVLTF; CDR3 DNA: TGCGCCAGCAGCGACCACTCAGGGGGCTCTGGGGCCAACGTCCTGACTTTC
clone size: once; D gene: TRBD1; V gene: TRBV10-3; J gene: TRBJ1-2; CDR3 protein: CAIKLDRGFDGYTF; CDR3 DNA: TGTGCCATTAAATTGGACAGGGGGTTCGATGGCTACACCTTC
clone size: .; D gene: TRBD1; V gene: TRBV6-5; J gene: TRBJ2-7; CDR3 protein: CASSRTGGAYEQYF; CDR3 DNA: TGTGCCAGCAGTAGGACAGGGGGGGCCTACGAGCAGTACTTC
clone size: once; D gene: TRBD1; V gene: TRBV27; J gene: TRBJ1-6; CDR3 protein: CASSPVTGRNSPLHF; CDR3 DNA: TGTGCCAGCAGTCCGGTGACAGGGAGGAATTCACCCCTCCACTTT
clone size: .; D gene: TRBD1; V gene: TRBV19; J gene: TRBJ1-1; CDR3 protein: CASSIVQGATYEAFF; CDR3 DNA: TGTGCCAGTAGTATAGTACAGGGGGCTACGTACGAAGCTTTCTTT
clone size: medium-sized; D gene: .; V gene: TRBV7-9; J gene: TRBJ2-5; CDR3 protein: CASSPVGQQETQYF; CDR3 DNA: TGTGCCAGCAGCCCCGTTGGACAGCAAGAGACCCAGTACTTC
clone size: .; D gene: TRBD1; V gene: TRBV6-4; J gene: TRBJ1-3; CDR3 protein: CASSDEGQGLSSGNTIYF; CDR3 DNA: TGTGCCAGCAGTGACGAGGGACAGGGACTAAGCTCTGGAAACACCATATATTTT
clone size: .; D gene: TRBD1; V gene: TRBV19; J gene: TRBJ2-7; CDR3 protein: CASSMTGQGFYEQYF; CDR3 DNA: TGTGCCAGTAGTATGACGGGACAGGGTTTCTACGAGCAGTACTTC
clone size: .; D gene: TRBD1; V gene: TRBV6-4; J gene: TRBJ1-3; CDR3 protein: CASSARQGRNTIYF; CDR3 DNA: TGTGCCAGCAGTGCCCGACAGGGCAGAAACACCATATATTTT
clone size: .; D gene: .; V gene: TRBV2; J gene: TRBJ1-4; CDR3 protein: CASSDPQAGEKLFF; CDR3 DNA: TGTGCCAGCAGTGACCCGCAGGCGGGGGAAAAACTGTTTTTT
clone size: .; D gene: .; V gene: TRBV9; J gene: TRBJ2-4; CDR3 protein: CASSVGRAHEVQYF; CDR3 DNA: TGTGCCAGCAGCGTGGGCAGGGCGCATGAGGTTCAGTACTTC
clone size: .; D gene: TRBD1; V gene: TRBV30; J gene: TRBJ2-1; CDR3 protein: CAWSVMGQGFRGQFF; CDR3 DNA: TGTGCCTGGAGTGTAATGGGACAGGGATTCCGTGGGCAGTTCTTC
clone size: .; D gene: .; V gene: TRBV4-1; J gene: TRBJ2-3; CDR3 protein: CASSHGTDTQYF; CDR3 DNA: TGCGCCAGCAGCCACGGCACAGATACGCAGTATTTT
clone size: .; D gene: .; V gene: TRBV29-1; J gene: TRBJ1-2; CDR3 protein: CSVVPDRTNYGYTF; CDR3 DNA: TGCAGCGTAGTACCCGACAGGACTAACTATGGCTACACCTTC
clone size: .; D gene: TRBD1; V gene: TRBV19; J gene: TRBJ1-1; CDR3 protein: CASSDRQGRGEAFF; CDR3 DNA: TGTGCCAGTAGCGATAGACAGGGGCGGGGTGAAGCTTTCTTT
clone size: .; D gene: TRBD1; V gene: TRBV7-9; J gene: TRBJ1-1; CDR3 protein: CASSLGQGRAFF; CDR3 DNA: TGTGCCAGCAGCCTCGGACAGGGTCGAGCTTTCTTT
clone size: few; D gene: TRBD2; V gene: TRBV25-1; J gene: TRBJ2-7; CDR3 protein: CASSVAGAEYEQYF; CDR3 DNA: TGTGCCAGCAGTGTAGCGGGGGCCGAGTACGAGCAGTACTTC
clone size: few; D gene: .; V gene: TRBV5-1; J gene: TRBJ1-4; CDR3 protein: CASSRLSGATNEKLFF; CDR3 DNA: TGCGCCAGCAGCCGCTTATCGGGGGCAACTAATGAAAAACTGTTTTTT
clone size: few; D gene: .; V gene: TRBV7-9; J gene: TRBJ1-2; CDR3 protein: CASSLDWGAGGYTF; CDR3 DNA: TGTGCCAGCAGCTTAGACTGGGGCGCAGGTGGCTACACCTTC
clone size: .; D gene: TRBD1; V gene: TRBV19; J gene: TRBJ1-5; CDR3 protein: CASSIPPGQGRSNQPQHF; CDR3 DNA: TGTGCCAGTAGTATACCCCCGGGACAGGGCAGGAGCAATCAGCCCCAGCATTTT
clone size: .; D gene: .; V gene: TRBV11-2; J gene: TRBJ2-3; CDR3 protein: CASTLASSTDTQYF; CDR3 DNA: TGTGCCAGCACCCTAGCGAGTAGCACAGATACGCAGTATTTT
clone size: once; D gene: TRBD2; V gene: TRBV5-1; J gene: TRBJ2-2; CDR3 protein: CASNPGLVATGELFF; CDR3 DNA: TGCGCCAGCAACCCAGGACTAGTCGCCACCGGGGAGCTGTTTTTT
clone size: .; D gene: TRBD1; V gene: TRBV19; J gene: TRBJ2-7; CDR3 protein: CASSIGDSEGYTQYF; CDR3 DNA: TGTGCCAGTAGTATAGGGGACAGCGAGGGTTATACGCAGTACTTC
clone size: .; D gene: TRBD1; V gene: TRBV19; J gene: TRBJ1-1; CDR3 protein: CASSITGGSTEAFF; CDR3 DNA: TGTGCCAGTAGTATTACAGGGGGCTCGACTGAAGCTTTCTTT
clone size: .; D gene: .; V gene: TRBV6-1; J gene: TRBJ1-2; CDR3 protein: CASSEAPRQVRTSIGYTF; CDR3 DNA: TGTGCCAGCAGTGAAGCGCCCCGACAGGTTCGGACCTCCATTGGCTACACCTTC
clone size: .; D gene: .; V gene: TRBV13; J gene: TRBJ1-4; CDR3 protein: CASSLRLLFSEEANEKLFF; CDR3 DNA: TGTGCCAGCAGCTTAAGGCTTTTATTCTCAGAAGAGGCTAATGAAAAACTGTTTTTT
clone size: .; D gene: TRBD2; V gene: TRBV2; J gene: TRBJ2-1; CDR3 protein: CASKLAPAGGLSEQFF; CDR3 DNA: TGTGCCAGCAAGCTGGCCCCAGCGGGGGGGCTGAGTGAGCAGTTCTTC
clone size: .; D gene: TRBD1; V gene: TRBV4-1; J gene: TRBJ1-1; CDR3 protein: CASSPDGTGGLAFF; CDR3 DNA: TGCGCCAGCAGCCCAGACGGGACAGGGGGCTTAGCTTTCTTT
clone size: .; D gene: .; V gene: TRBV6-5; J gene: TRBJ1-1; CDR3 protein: CASSYQNTEAFF; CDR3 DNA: TGTGCCAGCAGCTATCAAAACACTGAAGCTTTCTTT
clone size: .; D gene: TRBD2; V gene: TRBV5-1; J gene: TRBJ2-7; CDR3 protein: CASTGGAYEQYF; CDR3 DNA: TGCGCCAGTACTGGGGGGGCCTACGAGCAGTACTTC
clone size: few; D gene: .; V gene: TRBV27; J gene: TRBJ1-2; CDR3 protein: CASSPWVQGDGYTF; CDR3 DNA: TGTGCCAGCAGTCCTTGGGTACAGGGCGATGGCTACACCTTC
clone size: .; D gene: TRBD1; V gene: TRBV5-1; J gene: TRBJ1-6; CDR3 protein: CASSPDGQAYNSPLHF; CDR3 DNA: TGCGCCAGCAGCCCCGACGGACAGGCCTATAATTCACCCCTCCACTTT
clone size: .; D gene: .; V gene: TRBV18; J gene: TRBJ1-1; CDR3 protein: CASSGLTGATSGTEAFF; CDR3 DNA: TGTGCCAGCTCAGGTCTTACAGGAGCCACCTCGGGCACTGAAGCTTTCTTT
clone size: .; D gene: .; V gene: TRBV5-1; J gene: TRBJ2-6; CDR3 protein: CASSFGGREISSGANVLTF; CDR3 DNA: TGCGCCAGCAGCTTTGGGGGCAGGGAGATAAGCTCTGGGGCCAACGTCCTGACTTTC
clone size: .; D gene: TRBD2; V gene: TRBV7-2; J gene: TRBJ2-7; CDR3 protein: CASSSGLAGKTEQYF; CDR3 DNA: TGTGCCAGCAGCTCCGGACTAGCGGGGAAGACCGAGCAGTACTTC
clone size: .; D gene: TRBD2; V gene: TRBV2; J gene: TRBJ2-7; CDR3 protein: CASSKLAGVSYEQYF; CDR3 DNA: TGTGCCAGCAGTAAACTAGCGGGGGTCTCCTACGAGCAGTACTTC
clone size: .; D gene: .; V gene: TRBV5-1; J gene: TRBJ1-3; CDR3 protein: CASSPTGNSGNTIYF; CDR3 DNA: TGCGCCAGCAGCCCTACAGGAAACTCTGGAAACACCATATATTTT
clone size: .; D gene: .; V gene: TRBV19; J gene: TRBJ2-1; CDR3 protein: CASSSHGDNEQFF; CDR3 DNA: TGTGCCAGTAGTAGTCACGGTGACAATGAGCAGTTCTTC
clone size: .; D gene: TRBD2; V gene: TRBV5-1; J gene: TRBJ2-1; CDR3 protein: CASSLGPSGLTYNEQFF; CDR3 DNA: TGCGCCAGCAGCTTGGGTCCTAGCGGGCTGACCTACAATGAGCAGTTCTTC
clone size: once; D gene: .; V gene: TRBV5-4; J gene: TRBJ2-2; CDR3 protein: CASSLDRDKGGELFF; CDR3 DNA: TGTGCCAGCAGCTTGGACAGGGATAAGGGCGGGGAGCTGTTTTTT